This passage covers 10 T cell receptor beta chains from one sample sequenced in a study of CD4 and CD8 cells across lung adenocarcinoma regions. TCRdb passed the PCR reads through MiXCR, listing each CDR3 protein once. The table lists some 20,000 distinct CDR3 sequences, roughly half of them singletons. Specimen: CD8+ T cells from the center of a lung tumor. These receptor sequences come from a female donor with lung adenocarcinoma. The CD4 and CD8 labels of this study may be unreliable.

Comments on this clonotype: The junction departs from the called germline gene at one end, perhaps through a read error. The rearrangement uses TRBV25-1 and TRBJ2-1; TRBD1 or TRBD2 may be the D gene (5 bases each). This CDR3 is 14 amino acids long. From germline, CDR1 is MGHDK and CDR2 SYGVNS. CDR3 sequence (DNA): TGTGCCAGCAGCCGGGACGCCAGTATCAATGAGCTGTTTTTC. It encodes CASSRDASINELFF.

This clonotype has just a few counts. In nucleotides, the CDR3 is TGTGCCAGCAGCCAATTCGAGACCCAGTACTTC. Translated: CASSQFETQYF. The V call is TRBV11-1, the J call TRBJ2-5; D remains unclear. V was pared by 5 bases and J by 5 bases, with 6 bases between. The CDR3 totals 11 residues. CDR1 SGHAT and CDR2 FQDESV come from the germline V gene (reference sequence).

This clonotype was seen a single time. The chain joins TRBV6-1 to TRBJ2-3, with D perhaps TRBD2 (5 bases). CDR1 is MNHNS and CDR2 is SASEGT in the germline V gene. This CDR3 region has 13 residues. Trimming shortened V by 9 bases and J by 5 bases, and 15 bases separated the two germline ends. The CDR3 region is CASYKEVVDTQYF. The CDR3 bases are TGTGCCAGTTATAAGGAGGTTGTAGATACGCAGTATTTT.

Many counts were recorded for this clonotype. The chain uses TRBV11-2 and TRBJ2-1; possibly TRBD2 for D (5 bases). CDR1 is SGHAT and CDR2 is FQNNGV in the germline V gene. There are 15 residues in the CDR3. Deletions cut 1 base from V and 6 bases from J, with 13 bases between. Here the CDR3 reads CASSLGVGGRNEQFF. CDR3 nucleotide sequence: TGTGCCAGCAGCTTAGGGGTCGGCGGGCGCAATGAGCAGTTCTTC.

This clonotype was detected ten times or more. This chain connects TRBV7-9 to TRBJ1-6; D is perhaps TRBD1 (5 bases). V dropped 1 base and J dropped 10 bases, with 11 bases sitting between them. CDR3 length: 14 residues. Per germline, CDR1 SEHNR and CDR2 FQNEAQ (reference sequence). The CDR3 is CASSLGQPNSPLHF. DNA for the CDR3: TGTGCCAGCAGCTTAGGACAGCCTAACTCACCCCTCCACTTT.

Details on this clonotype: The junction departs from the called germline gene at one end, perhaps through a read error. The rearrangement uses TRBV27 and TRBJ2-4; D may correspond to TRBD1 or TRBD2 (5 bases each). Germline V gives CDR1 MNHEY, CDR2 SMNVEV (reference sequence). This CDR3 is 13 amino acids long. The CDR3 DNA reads TGTGCCACGGGGCTACGAGCCAAAGACATTCAGTACTTT. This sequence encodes CATGLRAKDIQYF.

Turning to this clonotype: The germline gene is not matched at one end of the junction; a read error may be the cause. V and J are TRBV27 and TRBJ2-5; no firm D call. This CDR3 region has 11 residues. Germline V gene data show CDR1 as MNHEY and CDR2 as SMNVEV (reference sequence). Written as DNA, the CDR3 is TGTGCCAGCAGGTCCCCAGAGACGCAGTACTTC. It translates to CASRSPETQYF.

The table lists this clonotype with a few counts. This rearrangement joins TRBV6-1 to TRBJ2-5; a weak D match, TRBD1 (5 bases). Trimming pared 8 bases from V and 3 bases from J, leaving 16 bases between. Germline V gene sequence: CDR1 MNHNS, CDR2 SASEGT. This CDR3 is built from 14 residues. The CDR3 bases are TGTGCCAGCGCTAAGACAGTAACGGAAGAGACCCAGTACTTC. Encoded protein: CASAKTVTEETQYF.

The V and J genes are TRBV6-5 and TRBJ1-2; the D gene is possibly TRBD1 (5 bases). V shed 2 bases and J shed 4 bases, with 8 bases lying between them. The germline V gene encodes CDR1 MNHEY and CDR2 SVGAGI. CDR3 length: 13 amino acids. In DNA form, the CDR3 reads TGTGCCAGCAGTTACACCGACAGCTATGGCTACACCTTC. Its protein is CASSYTDSYGYTF.

In nucleotides, the CDR3 is TGCGCCAGCGGGGGGTGGGGGGGCGGGAGAGCAGATACGCAGTACTTC. Its translation: CASGGWGGGRADTQYF. The chain combines TRBV10-2 with TRBJ2-3, with D tentatively TRBD2 (7 bases). The J call may be faulty, since TRBJ2-7 better matches the DNA end. CDR3 length equals 16 residues. The V gene's germline CDR1 is WSHSY and CDR2 SAAADI.